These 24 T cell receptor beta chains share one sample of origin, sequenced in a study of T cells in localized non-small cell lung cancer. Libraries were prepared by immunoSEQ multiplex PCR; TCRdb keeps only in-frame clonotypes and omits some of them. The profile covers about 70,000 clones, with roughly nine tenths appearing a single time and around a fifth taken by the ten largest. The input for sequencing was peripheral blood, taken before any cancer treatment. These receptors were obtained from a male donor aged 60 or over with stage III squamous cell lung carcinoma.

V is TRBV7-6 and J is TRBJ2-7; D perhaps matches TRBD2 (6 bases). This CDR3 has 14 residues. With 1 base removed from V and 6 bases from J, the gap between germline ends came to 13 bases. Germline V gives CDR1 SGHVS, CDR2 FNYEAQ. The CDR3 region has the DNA TGTGCCAGCAGCTTAGTGGCTGGGACTGGCGAGCAGTACGTC. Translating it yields CASSLVAGTGEQYV.

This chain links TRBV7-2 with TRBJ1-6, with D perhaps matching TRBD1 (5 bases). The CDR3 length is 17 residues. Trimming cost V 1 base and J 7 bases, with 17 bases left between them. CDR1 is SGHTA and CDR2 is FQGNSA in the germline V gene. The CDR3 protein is CASSLELGALGNSPLHF. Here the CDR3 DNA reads TGTGCCAGCAGCTTAGAGTTAGGGGCCTTAGGCAATTCACCCCTCCACTTT.

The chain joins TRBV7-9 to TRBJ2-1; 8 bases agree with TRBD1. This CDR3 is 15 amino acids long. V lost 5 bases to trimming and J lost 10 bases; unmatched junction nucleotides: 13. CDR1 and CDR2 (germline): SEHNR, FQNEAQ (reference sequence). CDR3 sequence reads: CASSPGQGAESEQFF. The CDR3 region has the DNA TGTGCCAGCAGCCCTGGGCAGGGGGCAGAAAGCGAGCAGTTCTTC.

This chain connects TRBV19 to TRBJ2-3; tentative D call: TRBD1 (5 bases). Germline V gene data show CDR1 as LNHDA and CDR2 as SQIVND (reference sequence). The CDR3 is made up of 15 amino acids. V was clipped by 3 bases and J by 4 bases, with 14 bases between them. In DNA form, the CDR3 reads TGTGCCAGTAGTATCGCGCAGGGCAGGGCAGATACGCAGTATTTT. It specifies CASSIAQGRADTQYF.

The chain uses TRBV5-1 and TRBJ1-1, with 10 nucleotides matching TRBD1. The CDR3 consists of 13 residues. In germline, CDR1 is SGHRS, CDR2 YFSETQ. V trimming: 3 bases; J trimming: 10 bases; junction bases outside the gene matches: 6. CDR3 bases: TGCGCCAGCAGCTCGGGACAGGGGAGGGTAGCTTTCTTT. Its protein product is CASSSGQGRVAFF.

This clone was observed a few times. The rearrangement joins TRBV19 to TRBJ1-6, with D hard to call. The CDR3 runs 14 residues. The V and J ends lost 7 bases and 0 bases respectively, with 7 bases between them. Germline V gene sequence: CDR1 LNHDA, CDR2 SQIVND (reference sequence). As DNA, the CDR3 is TGTGCCAGTAACGGAGGCTCCTATAATTCACCCCTCCACTTT. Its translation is CASNGGSYNSPLHF.

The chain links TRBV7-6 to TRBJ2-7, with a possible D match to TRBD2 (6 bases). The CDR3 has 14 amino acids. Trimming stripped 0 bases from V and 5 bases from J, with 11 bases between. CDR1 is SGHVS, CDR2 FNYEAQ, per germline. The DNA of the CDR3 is TGTGCCAGCAGCTTAGCCTCGTGGGGGGACGAGCAGTACTTC. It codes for CASSLASWGDEQYF.

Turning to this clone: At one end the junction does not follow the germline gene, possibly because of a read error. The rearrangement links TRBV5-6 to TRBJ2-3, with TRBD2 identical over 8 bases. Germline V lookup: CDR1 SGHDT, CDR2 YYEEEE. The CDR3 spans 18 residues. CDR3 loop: CARSGRGGALGWSITQYF. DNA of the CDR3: TGTGCCCGCAGCGGCCGGGGGGGTGCGTTGGGATGGAGCATCACGCAGTATTTT.

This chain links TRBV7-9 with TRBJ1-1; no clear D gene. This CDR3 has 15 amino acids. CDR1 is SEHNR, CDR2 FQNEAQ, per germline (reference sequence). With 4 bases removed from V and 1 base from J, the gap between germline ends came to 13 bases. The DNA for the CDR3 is TGTGCCAGCAGCTCGGACCTAACACCGAACACTGAAGCTTTCTTT. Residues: CASSSDLTPNTEAFF.

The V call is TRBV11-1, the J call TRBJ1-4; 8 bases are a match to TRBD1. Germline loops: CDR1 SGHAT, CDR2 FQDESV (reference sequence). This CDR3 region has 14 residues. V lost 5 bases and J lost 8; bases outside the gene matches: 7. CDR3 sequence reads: CASSPQGGEEKLFF. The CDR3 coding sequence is TGTGCCAGCAGCCCACAGGGGGGGGAGGAAAAACTGTTTTTT.

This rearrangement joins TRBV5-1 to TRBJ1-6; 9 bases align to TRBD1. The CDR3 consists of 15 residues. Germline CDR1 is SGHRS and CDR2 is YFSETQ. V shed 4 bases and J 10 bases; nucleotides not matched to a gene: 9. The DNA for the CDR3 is TGCGCCAGCAGCCAAGGGGACAGGGAACCCTCACCCCTCCACTTT. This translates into CASSQGDREPSPLHF.

The CDR3 here is CASSYSRGSSYEQYF. The CDR3 nucleotides read TGTGCCAGCAGTTACTCTAGGGGCAGCTCCTACGAGCAGTACTTC. V gene TRBV6-5 combines with J gene TRBJ2-7, with a weak D call TRBD1 (5 bases). This CDR3 region has 15 residues. In germline, CDR1 is MNHEY, CDR2 SVGAGI. Trimming removed 0 bases at V and 0 bases at J, with 9 bases between.

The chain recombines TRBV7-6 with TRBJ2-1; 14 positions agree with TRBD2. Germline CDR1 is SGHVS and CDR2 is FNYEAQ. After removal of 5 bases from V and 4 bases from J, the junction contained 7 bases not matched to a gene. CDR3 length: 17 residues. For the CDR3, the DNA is TGTGCCAGCAGCCCACGACTAGCGGGGGGGTTATACAATGAGCAGTTCTTC. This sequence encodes CASSPRLAGGLYNEQFF.

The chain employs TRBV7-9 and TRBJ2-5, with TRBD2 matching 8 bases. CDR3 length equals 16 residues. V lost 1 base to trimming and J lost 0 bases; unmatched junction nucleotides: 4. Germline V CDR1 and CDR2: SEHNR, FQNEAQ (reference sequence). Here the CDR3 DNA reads TGTGCCAGCAGCTTAGGTAGCGGGACATACCAAGAGACCCAGTACTTC. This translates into CASSLGSGTYQETQYF. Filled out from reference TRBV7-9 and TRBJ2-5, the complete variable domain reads DTGVSQNPRHKITKRGQNVTFRCDPISEHNRLYWYRQTLGQGPEFLTYFQNEAQLEKSRLLSDRFSAERPKGSFSTLEIQRTEQGDSAMYLCASSLGSGTYQETQYFGPGTRLLVL.

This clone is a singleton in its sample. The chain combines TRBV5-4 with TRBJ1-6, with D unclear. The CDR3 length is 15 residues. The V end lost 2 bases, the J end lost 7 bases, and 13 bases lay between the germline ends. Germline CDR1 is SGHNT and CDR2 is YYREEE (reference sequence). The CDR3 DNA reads TGTGCCAGCAGCTTCAACCAGGTCGGGAATTCACCCCTCCACTTT. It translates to CASSFNQVGNSPLHF.

As DNA, the CDR3 is TGTGCCAGCAGCGCCGACAGATACTACGAGCAGTACGTC. It codes for CASSADRYYEQYV. The chain has TRBV11-2 and TRBJ2-7, with D possibly TRBD1 on 5 matching bases. V gave up 5 bases and J gave up 3 bases, with 11 bases separating them. The CDR3 covers 13 residues. The germline CDR1 and CDR2 sequences are SGHAT and FQNNGV.

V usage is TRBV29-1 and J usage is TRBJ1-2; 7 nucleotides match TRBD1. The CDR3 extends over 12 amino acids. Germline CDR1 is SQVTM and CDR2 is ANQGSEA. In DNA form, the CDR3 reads TGCGGGGTATCAGGGGGAAGTTTCGGCTACACCTTC. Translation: CGVSGGSFGYTF.

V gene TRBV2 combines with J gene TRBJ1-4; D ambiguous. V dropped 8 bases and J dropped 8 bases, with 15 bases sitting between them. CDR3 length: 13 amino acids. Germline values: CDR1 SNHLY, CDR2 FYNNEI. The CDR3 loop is CASEGVLDEKLFF. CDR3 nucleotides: TGTGCCAGCGAAGGAGTCTTGGACGAAAAACTGTTTTTT.

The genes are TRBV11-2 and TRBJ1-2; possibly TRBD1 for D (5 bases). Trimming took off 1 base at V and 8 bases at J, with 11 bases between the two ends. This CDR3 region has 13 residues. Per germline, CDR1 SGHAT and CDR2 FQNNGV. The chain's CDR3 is CASSLGGGAGYTF. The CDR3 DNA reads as TGTGCCAGCAGCTTAGGAGGAGGGGCGGGCTACACCTTC.

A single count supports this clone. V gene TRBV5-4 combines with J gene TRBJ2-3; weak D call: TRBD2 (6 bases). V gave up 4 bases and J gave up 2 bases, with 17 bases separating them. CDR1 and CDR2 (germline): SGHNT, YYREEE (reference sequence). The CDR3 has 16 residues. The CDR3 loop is CASSPTGDPTTDTQYF. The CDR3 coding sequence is TGTGCCAGCAGCCCCACGGGGGACCCCACCACAGATACGCAGTATTTT.

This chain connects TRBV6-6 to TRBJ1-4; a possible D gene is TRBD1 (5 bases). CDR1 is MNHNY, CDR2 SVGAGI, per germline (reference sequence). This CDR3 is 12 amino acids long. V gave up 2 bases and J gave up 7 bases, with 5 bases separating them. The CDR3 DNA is TGTGCCAGCAGTTACCAGGGTGAAAAACTGTTTTTT. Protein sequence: CASSYQGEKLFF.

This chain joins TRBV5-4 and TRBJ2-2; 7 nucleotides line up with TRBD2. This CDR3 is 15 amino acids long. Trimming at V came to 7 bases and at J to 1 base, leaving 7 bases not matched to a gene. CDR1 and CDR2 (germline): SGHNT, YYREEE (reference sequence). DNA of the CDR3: TGTGCCAGCGGGGGGGGTCGGTGGAACACCGGGGAGCTGTTTTTT. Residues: CASGGGRWNTGELFF.

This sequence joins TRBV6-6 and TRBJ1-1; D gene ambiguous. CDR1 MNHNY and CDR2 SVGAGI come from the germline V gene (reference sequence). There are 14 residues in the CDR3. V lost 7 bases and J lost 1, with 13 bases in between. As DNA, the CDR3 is TGTGCCAGCACCATTTGGGGAAGGAACACTGAAGCTTTCTTT. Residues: CASTIWGRNTEAFF.

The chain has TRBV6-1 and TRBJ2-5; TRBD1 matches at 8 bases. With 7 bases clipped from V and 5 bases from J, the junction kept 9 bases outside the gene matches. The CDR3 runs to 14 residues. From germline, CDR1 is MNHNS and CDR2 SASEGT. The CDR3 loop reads CASKADRAMETQYF. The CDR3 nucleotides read TGTGCCAGCAAGGCGGACAGGGCGATGGAGACCCAGTACTTC.